This T cell receptor (beta chain) was captured in a study of T cells after yellow fever vaccination. At least ten counts were recorded for this clonotype. Template switching by 5'RACE produced TCR cDNA, adding a universal primer site and UMIs. A single record per CDR3 protein comes from TCRdb applying MiXCR to the 5' RACE reads. This sample has about 110,000 distinct CDR3 sequences, with 8.4% found just once. V shed 0 bases and J shed 4 bases, with 13 bases lying between them. Germline CDR1 reads SQVTM; CDR2 reads ANQGSEA. The CDR3 contains 15 residues. The sample consisted of CD8+ T cells sorted from PBMCs, taken 45 days after the yellow fever booster vaccination. The chain links TRBV29-1 to TRBJ2-1; a possible D gene is TRBD2 (5 bases). This receptor was identified in a man younger than 45 who received the YFV17D yellow fever vaccine. CDR3 sequence: CSVEDGEGRYNEQFF. The CDR3 nucleotides read TGCAGCGTTGAAGATGGTGAGGGCAGGTACAATGAGCAGTTCTTC.